The next 17 T cell receptor beta chains were all read from a single sample in a study of cytotoxic CD8 clonotypes in ibrutinib-treated CLL. Generated by immunoSEQ multiplex PCR, the TCRdb table keeps only in-frame clones and is missing some. The profile shows tens of thousands of clones, about four fifths of them singletons. The sequencing here drew on PBMCs, taken after 12 months of ibrutinib treatment. These receptors were taken from a human donor with chronic lymphocytic leukemia.

The rearrangement links TRBV7-3 to TRBJ2-1; 8 nucleotides align to TRBD1. J was trimmed by 4 bases and V by 0 bases; bases with no gene match: 2. The V gene's germline CDR1 is SGHTA and CDR2 FQGTGA. The CDR3 has 15 residues. As DNA, the CDR3 is TGTGCCAGCAGCTTAACGGGGACAGGATACAATGAGCAGTTCTTC. Protein: CASSLTGTGYNEQFF.

The chain uses TRBV18 and TRBJ2-4, with TRBD1 matching over 7 bases. CDR1 KGHSH and CDR2 LQKENI come from the germline V gene. J was trimmed by 5 bases and V by 0 bases; bases with no gene match: 1. This CDR3 has 14 residues. The CDR3 spells CASSPPGQENIQYF. The CDR3 DNA follows: TGTGCCAGCTCACCACCCGGACAGGAAAACATTCAGTACTTC.

This chain connects TRBV4-3 to TRBJ2-7, with unresolved D. The CDR3 length is 13 residues. The germline V gene has CDR1 LGHNA and CDR2 YSLEER. With 3 bases removed from V and 3 bases from J, the gap between germline ends came to 9 bases. The DNA of the CDR3 is TGCGCCAGCAGCCACGGACCCTACTACGAGCAGTACTTC. This gives the protein CASSHGPYYEQYF.

The chain has TRBV2 and TRBJ1-1; no reliable D call. The CDR3 consists of 14 residues. V lost 3 bases to trimming and J lost 1 base, with 9 bases between them. The germline V gene encodes CDR1 SNHLY and CDR2 FYNNEI. CDR3 region: CASSDREGNTEAFF. The CDR3 nucleotides read TGTGCCAGCAGTGACAGAGAGGGGAACACTGAAGCTTTCTTT.

The V and J genes are TRBV19 and TRBJ1-2, with TRBD1 identical over 7 bases. The trim removed 4 bases at V and 8 bases at J, leaving 16 bases unmatched. The CDR3 is 16 residues long. Per the germline V gene, CDR1 is LNHDA and CDR2 is SQIVND (reference sequence). CDR3: CASSSSGTDTAGGYTF. The CDR3 DNA is TGTGCCAGTAGTAGTTCCGGGACAGATACCGCGGGGGGCTACACCTTC. The entire variable domain, with the rest obtained from reference TRBV19 and TRBJ1-2, is as follows: DGGITQSPKYLFRKEGQNVTLSCEQNLNHDAMYWYRQDPGQGLRLIYYSQIVNDFQKGDIAEGYSVSREKKESFPLTVTSAQKNPTAFYLCASSSSGTDTAGGYTFGSGTRLTVV.

The chain couples TRBV5-1 to TRBJ1-2; no clear D. V was clipped by 1 base and J by 6 bases, with 10 bases between them. Per germline, CDR1 SGHRS and CDR2 YFSETQ. The CDR3 consists of 13 residues. CDR3 sequence: CASSLNSEDGYTF. CDR3 in DNA: TGCGCCAGCAGCTTGAATTCGGAGGATGGCTACACCTTC.

V and J are TRBV4-2 and TRBJ2-7, with a possible D match to TRBD1 (6 bases). CDR1 and CDR2 (germline): LGHNA, YNFKEQ. The CDR3 has 15 amino acids. V was trimmed by 0 bases and J by 4 bases, leaving 13 bases between them. In DNA, the CDR3 is TGTGCCAGCAGCCAAGAGGGGGCAGGGTGGTACGAGCAGTACTTC. Translated, it gives CASSQEGAGWYEQYF.

The sample holds one count of this clone. The chain has TRBV7-3 and TRBJ2-2; the D gene is possibly TRBD2 (5 bases). V lost 1 base and J lost 0, with 12 bases in between. Germline CDR1 SGHTA, CDR2 FQGTGA. This CDR3 spans 17 amino acids. The DNA of the CDR3 is TGTGCCAGCAGCTTAAACCCGCCGCGGGCGAACACCGGGGAGCTGTTTTTT. This encodes CASSLNPPRANTGELFF. The variable domain in full, completed from reference TRBV7-3 and TRBJ2-2, reads GAGVSQTPSNKVTEKGKYVELRCDPISGHTALYWYRQSLGQGPEFLIYFQGTGAADDSGLPNDRFFAVRPEGSVSTLKIQRTERGDSAVYLCASSLNPPRANTGELFFGEGSRLTVL.

The V gene is TRBV19, the J gene TRBJ1-1; 8 bases map to TRBD1. After removal of 10 bases from V and 3 bases from J, the junction contained 7 bases not matched to a gene. The germline V gene encodes CDR1 LNHDA and CDR2 SQIVND (reference sequence). The CDR3 length is 13 residues. CDR3 residues: CATRQGAHTEAFF. The CDR3, as DNA: TGTGCCACCAGGCAGGGGGCCCACACTGAAGCTTTCTTT.

The rearrangement joins TRBV6-1 to TRBJ1-2; D is unresolved. V was pared by 8 bases and J by 5 bases, with 12 bases between. The CDR3 extends over 12 amino acids. CDR1 is MNHNS and CDR2 is SASEGT in the germline V gene. DNA of the CDR3: TGTGCCAGCTCACTGATTGGGTATGGCTACACCTTC. Protein product: CASSLIGYGYTF.

The gene calls are TRBV28 and TRBJ2-7; the D gene is possibly TRBD1 (6 bases). Germline values: CDR1 MDHEN, CDR2 SYDVKM. Trimming removed 5 bases from V and 1 base from J, with 18 bases in between. The length of the CDR3 is 16 residues. This CDR3 reads CASSAGGVLGSYEQYF. The CDR3 DNA reads as TGTGCCAGCAGTGCTGGGGGCGTGTTGGGGTCCTACGAGCAGTACTTC.

V gene TRBV28 combines with J gene TRBJ1-1, with TRBD1 identical over 7 bases. J was trimmed by 7 bases and V by 2 bases; bases with no gene match: 7. From germline, CDR1 is MDHEN and CDR2 SYDVKM. This CDR3 is 14 amino acids long. The CDR3 spells CASSLGGQTLEAFF. In DNA, the CDR3 is TGTGCCAGCAGTTTAGGGGGACAGACCCTTGAAGCTTTCTTT.

The rearrangement uses TRBV19 and TRBJ2-3; 9 nucleotides agree with TRBD1. V lost 8 bases and J lost 3; bases outside the gene matches: 6. The CDR3 has 14 residues. Germline loops: CDR1 LNHDA, CDR2 SQIVND (reference sequence). The CDR3 is CASRHGQGTDTQYF. The CDR3 DNA is TGTGCCAGTCGCCACGGACAGGGGACAGATACGCAGTATTTT.

The V and J genes are TRBV29-1 and TRBJ2-5; 13 nucleotides agree with TRBD2. The CDR3 sequence is 16 residues long. J was trimmed by 7 bases and V by 7 bases; bases with no gene match: 15. From germline, CDR1 is SQVTM and CDR2 ANQGSEA. CDR3 sequence (DNA): TGCAGCGCCCCACTACCCGGACTAGCGGGGGTCGGGACCCAGTACTTC. Protein product: CSAPLPGLAGVGTQYF.

The rearrangement joins TRBV9 to TRBJ2-3, with a tentative D call TRBD1 (7 bases). The CDR3 has 15 residues. Germline V CDR1 and CDR2: SGDLS, YYNGEE. Trimming took 2 bases from V and 4 from J, leaving 14 bases between them. Here the CDR3 reads CASSVRQGLADTQYF. CDR3 sequence (DNA): TGTGCCAGCAGCGTTCGACAGGGACTGGCAGATACGCAGTATTTT.

The gene calls are TRBV9 and TRBJ1-5; D might be TRBD1 (5 bases). The CDR3 length is 14 residues. CDR1 is SGDLS and CDR2 is YYNGEE in the germline V gene. V lost 2 bases and J 3 bases, leaving 9 bases between the germline ends. The CDR3 sequence is CASSVGGVNQPQHF. In DNA, the CDR3 is TGTGCCAGCAGCGTGGGGGGAGTCAATCAGCCCCAGCATTTT.

The genes are TRBV5-1 and TRBJ2-5, with 12 bases aligning to TRBD2. The CDR3 contains 17 residues. CDR1 is SGHRS, CDR2 YFSETQ, per germline. V was pared by 0 bases and J by 3 bases, with 6 bases of the junction left unmatched. The CDR3 DNA is TGCGCCAGCAGCTTGGGGCTAGCGGGAGGGGTAGAAGAGACCCAGTACTTC. It specifies CASSLGLAGGVEETQYF.